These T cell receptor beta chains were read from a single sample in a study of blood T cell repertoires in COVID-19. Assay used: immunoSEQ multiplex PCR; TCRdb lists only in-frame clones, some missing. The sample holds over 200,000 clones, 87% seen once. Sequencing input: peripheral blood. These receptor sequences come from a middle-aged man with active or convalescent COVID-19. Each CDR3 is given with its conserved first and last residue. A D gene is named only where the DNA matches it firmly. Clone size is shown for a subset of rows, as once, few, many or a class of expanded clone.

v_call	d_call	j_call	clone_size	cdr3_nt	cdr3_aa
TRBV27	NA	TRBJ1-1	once	TGTGCCAGCAGTCCCTTTGTGGCGGACACTGAAGCTTTCTTT	CASSPFVADTEAFF
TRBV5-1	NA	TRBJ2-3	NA	TGCGCCAGCAGCTTGATCTTCACAGATACGCAGTATTTT	CASSLIFTDTQYF
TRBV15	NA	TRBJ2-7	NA	TGTGCCACCAGCGCAGGGCCGTACGAGCAGTACTTC	CATSAGPYEQYF
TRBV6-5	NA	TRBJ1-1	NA	TGTGCCAGCAGCGTTGGGAGAGGGGGAGACACTGAAGCTTTCTTT	CASSVGRGGDTEAFF
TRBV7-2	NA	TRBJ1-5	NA	TGTGCCAGCAGCTTAAGGGGCGGTAGCAATCAGCCCCAGCATTTT	CASSLRGGSNQPQHF
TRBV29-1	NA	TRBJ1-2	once	TGCAGCGTTCCAGACAGGTGGGGGGGCTACACCTTC	CSVPDRWGGYTF
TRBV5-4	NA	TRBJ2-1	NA	TGTGCCAGCAGCTTGGCCGCTTTAGCGGCATACAATGAGCAGTTCTTC	CASSLAALAAYNEQFF
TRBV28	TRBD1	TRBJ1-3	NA	TGTGCCAGCAGTCCCAGGGTAACAGGGGCGAATGGAAACACCATATATTTT	CASSPRVTGANGNTIYF
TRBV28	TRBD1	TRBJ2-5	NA	TGTGCCAGCAGCCCCCTCTTAGGACAGGGGTTGGGGGAGACCCAGTACTTC	CASSPLLGQGLGETQYF
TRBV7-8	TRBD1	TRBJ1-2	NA	TGTGCCAGCAGCCCCAGACTCCGGGACAGGGGTGGCTACACCTTC	CASSPRLRDRGGYTF
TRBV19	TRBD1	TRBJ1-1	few	TGTGCCAGTAGAGAGGGACAGCTGAACACTGAAGCTTTCTTT	CASREGQLNTEAFF
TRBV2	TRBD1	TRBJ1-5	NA	TGTGCCAGCAGGGAAGACAGGGGGCGAAATCAGCCCCAGCATTTT	CASREDRGRNQPQHF
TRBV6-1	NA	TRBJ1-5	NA	TGTGCCAGCAGTGAGCGGGGGGGAAATCAGCCCCAGCATTTT	CASSERGGNQPQHF
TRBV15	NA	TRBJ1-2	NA	TGTGCCACCAGCAGAGATCTGGTGGAGGGTGACTATGGCTACACCTTC	CATSRDLVEGDYGYTF
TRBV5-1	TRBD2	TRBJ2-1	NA	TGCGCCAGCAGCTTGGAAGCGGGAGTTAGTGAGCAGTTCTTC	CASSLEAGVSEQFF
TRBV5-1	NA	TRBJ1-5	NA	TGCGCCAGCAGCTTGGATGGCCAACTAAGCAATCAGCCCCAGCATTTT	CASSLDGQLSNQPQHF
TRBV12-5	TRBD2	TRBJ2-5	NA	TGTGCTAGTGCCCCTACCGGGAGGATGGAGACCCAGTACTTC	CASAPTGRMETQYF
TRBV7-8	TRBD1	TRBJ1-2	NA	TGTGCCAGCAGCACCTCATCCCGGGACAGGGTTAACTATGGCTACACCTTC	CASSTSSRDRVNYGYTF
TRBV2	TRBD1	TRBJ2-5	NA	TGTGCCAGCAGTCCCCAGGGGGCGGGAGAGACCCAGTACTTC	CASSPQGAGETQYF
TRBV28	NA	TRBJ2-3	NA	TGTGCCAGCAGTTTATGGAGCGGTGTAAGCACAGATACGCAGTATTTT	CASSLWSGVSTDTQYF
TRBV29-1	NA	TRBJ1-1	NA	TGCAGCCCACGAGCGGCGGGGCGGACTGAAGCTTTCTTT	CSPRAAGRTEAFF
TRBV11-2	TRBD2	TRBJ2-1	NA	TGTGCCAGCAGCTCTCGACTAGCGGGCCTCAATGAGCAGTTCTTC	CASSSRLAGLNEQFF
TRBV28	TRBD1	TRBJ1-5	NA	TGTGCCAGCATAAAGGACAGGGTGCAGCCCCAGCATTTT	CASIKDRVQPQHF
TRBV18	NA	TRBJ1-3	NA	TGTGCCAGTTCAAACAGCTCTGGAAACACCATATATTTT	CASSNSSGNTIYF
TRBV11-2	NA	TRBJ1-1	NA	TGTGCCAGCATCGACGGGGGGCGGAACACTGAAGCTTTCTTT	CASIDGGRNTEAFF
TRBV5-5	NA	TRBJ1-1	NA	TGTGCCAGCAGCGTAGGGAGGATGAACACTGAAGCTTTCTTT	CASSVGRMNTEAFF
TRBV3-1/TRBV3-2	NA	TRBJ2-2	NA	TGTGCCAGCAGCCACGAGGACAACGCGAACACCGGGGAGCTGTTTTTT	CASSHEDNANTGELFF
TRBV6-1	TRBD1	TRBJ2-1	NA	TGTGCCAGCAGTGAAGGGACAGGGTTAGGTGAGCAGTTCTTC	CASSEGTGLGEQFF
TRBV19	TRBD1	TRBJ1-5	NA	TGTGCCAGTAGTATTCTGGACAGGGGGAATCAGCCCCAGCATTTT	CASSILDRGNQPQHF
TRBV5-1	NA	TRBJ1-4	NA	TGCGCCAGCAGCTCTTCTGTGGGGGGGAGGAATGAAAAACTGTTTTTT	CASSSSVGGRNEKLFF
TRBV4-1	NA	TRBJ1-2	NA	TGCGCCAGCACCCCCAGTTCCCAGGTTAGGAACTATGGCTACACCTTC	CASTPSSQVRNYGYTF
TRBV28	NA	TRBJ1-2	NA	TGTGCCAGCAGTCCTGGGAGGCGCTCCTACACCTTC	CASSPGRRSYTF
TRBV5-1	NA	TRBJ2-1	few	TGCGCCAGCAGCTTGTTCGGCAGGGGCACGGATGAGCAGTTCTTC	CASSLFGRGTDEQFF
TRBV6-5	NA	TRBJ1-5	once	TGTGCCAGCAGCGTGGCAGGTCAGCCCCAGCATTTT	CASSVAGQPQHF
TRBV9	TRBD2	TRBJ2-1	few	TGTGCCAGCAGCGTAGAGGGGCTAGCGGGATCCTACAATGAGCAGTTCTTC	CASSVEGLAGSYNEQFF
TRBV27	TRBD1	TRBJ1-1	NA	TGTGCCAGCAGAATGGTGGGACAGGGGATGAACACTGAAGCTTTCTTT	CASRMVGQGMNTEAFF
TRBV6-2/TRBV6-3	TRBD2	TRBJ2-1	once	TGTGCCAGCAGTTACTCGAGGGGGACTAGTAGACGCAATGAGCAGTTCTTC	CASSYSRGTSRRNEQFF